This passage covers 12 T cell receptor beta chains from one sample sequenced in a study of shared T cell receptors in the human thymus. Only in-frame clones appear in the TCRdb table, and some are missing; sequencing was by immunoSEQ multiplex PCR. The data contain more than 550,000 clones, roughly 86% of them seen just once; the ten biggest clones take up 0.0094%. The same data also contributed to another study, on human thymus T cells.

Input material: thymocytes. These receptors all stem from a boy younger than two with a congenital heart defect.

V usage is TRBV19 and J usage is TRBJ1-3, with D possibly matching TRBD1 (5 bases). Germline V CDR1 and CDR2: LNHDA, SQIVND (reference sequence). The V end was cut by 3 bases, the J end by 0 bases, with 12 bases between. There are 16 residues in the CDR3. The CDR3 reads CASSMNRLNSGNTIYF. As DNA, the CDR3 is TGTGCCAGTAGTATGAACAGGCTAAACTCTGGAAACACCATATATTTT.

This clone was counted between two and nine times. The chain employs TRBV21-1 and TRBJ1-2. TRBV21-1 is flagged as a pseudogene. The CDR3 spans 15 residues. The CDR3 DNA follows: TGTGCCAGCAGCAAATGGCCCTGCGGCTACTATGGCTACACCTTC. Its translation is CASSKWPCGYYGYTF.

V and J are TRBV6-4 and TRBJ1-2, with D unresolved. The V end lost 0 bases, the J end lost 10 bases, and 18 bases lay between the germline ends. The V gene's germline CDR1 is MRHNA and CDR2 SNTAGT. This CDR3 comprises 15 residues. In DNA form, the CDR3 reads TGTGCCAGCAGTGACTCACGCGGTCCCCACGGCGCCTACACCTTC. This gives the protein CASSDSRGPHGAYTF.

The chain is built from TRBV6-4 and TRBJ2-7; 10 nucleotides agree with TRBD1. The germline V gene encodes CDR1 MRHNA and CDR2 SNTAGT. The ends lost 1 base at V and 8 bases at J; junction bases unmatched: 2. This CDR3 has 13 residues. CDR3 protein: CASSDLTGGKQYF. CDR3 nucleotide sequence: TGTGCCAGCAGTGACTTGACAGGGGGCAAGCAGTACTTC.

The chain couples TRBV28 to TRBJ1-1; 9 nucleotides match TRBD1. The CDR3 extends over 16 amino acids. Germline loops: CDR1 MDHEN, CDR2 SYDVKM. The V gene end was trimmed by 0 bases and the J gene end by 1 base; junction bases not matched to a gene: 3. CDR3 nucleotide sequence: TGTGCCAGCAGTTTATGTTTGGACAGGGGGAACACTGAAGCTTTCTTT. It codes for CASSLCLDRGNTEAFF.

The CDR3 bases are TGCGCCAGCAGCCAAGTTACTAGCGGGGGGGCGCATGAGCAGTTCTTC. Amino acids: CASSQVTSGGAHEQFF. The chain combines TRBV4-3 with TRBJ2-1, with 13 bases aligning to TRBD2. V trimming: 1 base; J trimming: 8 bases; junction bases outside the gene matches: 5. CDR1 is LGHNA and CDR2 is YSLEER in the germline V gene. The length of the CDR3 is 16 residues.

The V and J genes are TRBV7-9 and TRBJ2-7; TRBD1 aligns across 12 bases. V dropped 5 bases and J dropped 7; count of bases not matched to a gene: 12. This CDR3 spans 16 amino acids. The germline CDR1 and CDR2 sequences are SEHNR and FQNEAQ (reference sequence). This chain's CDR3 is CASSHRPGQGAREQYF. CDR3 nucleotides: TGTGCCAGCAGCCATAGACCGGGACAGGGGGCGAGAGAGCAGTACTTC.

V gene TRBV25-1 combines with J gene TRBJ2-7; D is unclear. The length of the CDR3 is 11 residues. V was cut by 3 bases and J by 5 bases, with 5 bases left in between. CDR1 is MGHDK, CDR2 SYGVNS, per germline. The CDR3 here is CASSDPDEQYF. The CDR3 DNA is TGTGCCAGCAGTGATCCAGACGAGCAGTACTTC.

This chain connects TRBV5-1 to TRBJ2-1; 11 bases map to TRBD2. After removal of 0 bases from V and 1 base from J, the junction contained 12 bases not matched to a gene. The CDR3 spans 20 residues. Germline lookup yields CDR1 SGHRS and CDR2 YFSETQ. CDR3 nucleotides: TGCGCCAGCAGCTTGGCCTCTAGCGGGGGGTCCCCACCATCCTACAATGAGCAGTTCTTC. This codes for CASSLASSGGSPPSYNEQFF. The full variable domain, completed using reference TRBV5-1 and TRBJ2-1, is KAGVTQTPRYLIKTRGQQVTLSCSPISGHRSVSWYQQTPGQGLQFLFEYFSETQRNKGNFPGRFSGRQFSNSRSEMNVSTLELGDSALYLCASSLASSGGSPPSYNEQFFGPGTRLTVL.

The chain has TRBV28 and TRBJ1-6, with D unresolved. Trimming left V 6 bases short and J 6 bases short, with 12 bases between. This CDR3 is 14 amino acids long. Germline assignment: CDR1 MDHEN and CDR2 SYDVKM. CDR3 loop: CASRNQGGNSPLHF. The CDR3 DNA is TGTGCCAGCAGAAATCAAGGCGGTAATTCACCCCTCCACTTT.

The CDR3 DNA follows: TGTGCCGGCTCTCGCAGGCATAGTGAAGCTTTCTTT. Protein: CAGSRRHSEAFF. V gene TRBV2 combines with J gene TRBJ1-1; no definite D call. The germline V and J ends were trimmed by 11 bases and 7 bases, with 17 bases remaining between them. This CDR3 region has 12 residues. CDR1 SNHLY and CDR2 FYNNEI come from the germline V gene.

The chain employs TRBV19 and TRBJ2-5; TRBD2 is a possible D gene (6 bases). The CDR3 is 13 amino acids. The V gene's germline CDR1 is LNHDA and CDR2 SQIVND (reference sequence). V lost 1 base, J lost 5 bases, and 8 bases lay in between. The DNA for the CDR3 is TGTGCCAGTAGTATAGGAGGGAGGGAGACCCAGTACTTC. The encoded protein is CASSIGGRETQYF.